Presented here are 8 T cell receptor beta chains from one specimen sequenced in a study of patients and donors after allogeneic stem cell transplantation. Via MiXCR, TCRdb re-called the RT-PCR reads, giving one row per CDR3 protein. The sample lists some 960,000 distinct CDR3 sequences, 18% occurring once. Sequencing was done on a sample of blood, either unsorted or a sorted T cell fraction (not recorded which). The receptors come from a human donor who was either an allogeneic HSCT recipient or a stem cell or donor lymphocyte infusion donor (not recorded which). It is not recorded whose cells these are; they may come from a transplant donor.

This rearrangement joins TRBV3-1 to TRBJ2-1; TRBD2 aligns across 12 bases. The V segment lost 5 bases and the J segment 8 bases; nucleotides outside the gene matches: 10. CDR3 size: 16 residues. CDR1 and CDR2 (germline): LGHDT, YNNKEL (reference sequence). CDR3 region: CASSLRTSGKFYEQFF. CDR3 in DNA: TGTGCCAGCAGCTTACGGACTAGCGGGAAATTCTATGAGCAGTTCTTC.

This rearrangement joins TRBV7-8 to TRBJ1-5; D is ambiguous. The V and J ends lost 7 bases and 4 bases respectively, with 11 bases between them. Germline V gene lookup returns CDR1 SGHVS and CDR2 FQNEAQ. The CDR3 length is 13 residues. Here the CDR3 reads CASTTAYNQPQHF. The CDR3, as DNA: TGTGCCAGCACGACCGCTTATAATCAGCCCCAGCATTTT.

This clonotype was observed a handful of times. The chain recombines TRBV12-3 or TRBV12-4 with TRBJ1-1, with TRBD1 matching over 10 bases. Trimming cost V 6 bases and J 4 bases; bases outside gene matches: 11. The CDR3 sequence is 16 residues long. The CDR3 DNA follows: TGTGCCAGCAGCCGATGGGACAGGGGCTTGATCACTGAAGCTTTCTTT. This translates into CASSRWDRGLITEAFF.

Only a few counts were recorded for this clonotype. This chain uses TRBV28 with TRBJ2-1; D may be TRBD1 (5 bases). Germline values: CDR1 MDHEN, CDR2 SYDVKM. This CDR3 contains 20 residues. V dropped 0 bases and J dropped 4 bases, with 25 bases sitting between them. CDR3 loop: CASSLWGTQQSSQGYNEQFF. In DNA form, the CDR3 reads TGTGCCAGCAGTTTATGGGGAACCCAACAAAGTTCCCAGGGATACAATGAGCAGTTCTTC.

The chain joins TRBV2 to TRBJ2-3; D perhaps matches TRBD2 (5 bases). The CDR3 length is 14 residues. CDR1 and CDR2 (germline): SNHLY, FYNNEI. The V end was cut by 3 bases, the J end by 4 bases, with 11 bases between. Here the CDR3 reads CASSDGEFADTQYF. In DNA form, the CDR3 reads TGTGCCAGCAGTGACGGGGAATTCGCAGATACGCAGTATTTT.

This clonotype was seen ten or more times. Relative to the germline gene, one junction end is altered; a read error may explain this. This sequence joins TRBV7-2 and TRBJ2-7; D is uncertain. Per the germline V gene, CDR1 is SGHTA and CDR2 is FQGNSA. The CDR3 contains 13 residues. The CDR3 bases are TGTGCCAGCAGTTTAGTCAGATCCTACGAGCAGTACTTC. Translating gives CASSLVRSYEQYF.

V is TRBV27 and J is TRBJ1-1; D remains ambiguous. Trimming removed 5 bases from V and 2 bases from J, with 9 bases in between. Germline V gene data show CDR1 as MNHEY and CDR2 as SMNVEV (reference sequence). The CDR3 loop spans 13 amino acids. CDR3 residues: CASSTYSNTEAFF. The CDR3 DNA reads as TGTGCCAGCAGTACGTACAGTAACACTGAAGCTTTCTTT.

This clonotype was seen a few times. The genes are TRBV20-1 and TRBJ2-7; 7 positions agree with TRBD1. V lost 5 bases, J lost 3 bases, and 4 bases stayed unmatched. Germline CDR1 is DFQATT and CDR2 is SNEGSKA (reference sequence). The CDR3 length is 12 residues. CDR3 protein: CSAPAGGYEQYF. In DNA form, the CDR3 reads TGCAGTGCTCCCGCAGGGGGCTACGAGCAGTACTTC.